The T cell receptor beta chain under discussion was sequenced for a study of cytomegalovirus exposure and HLA in healthy donors. In the study overall: A prior analysis found about 120 million unique TCR beta sequences from 150 million to 200 million T cells.

The study, taken as a whole, reports: The investigators catalogued 164 TCR beta chains as cytomegalovirus-associated. Compared with the approximately 680-donor mean, an Asian-associated ancestry cluster reportedly had fewer N-insertions, according to a later analysis.

Germline CDR1 and CDR2: LNHDA and SQIVND (reference sequence). Trimming pared 5 bases from V and 1 base from J, leaving 17 bases between. The CDR3 is 16 amino acids. With regard to this clone: The antigen is not known.

The PCR was carried out with 60 Vbeta primers and 13 Jbeta primers. TCRdb's table, derived via immunoSEQ multiplex PCR, lists solely in-frame clones and lacks some. The table includes 250,000 or so clones, 80% to 95% detected once. This receptor was taken from a girl aged 2 to 9 in good health and CMV-seronegative. The rearrangement links TRBV19 to TRBJ1-1, with D maybe TRBD1 (6 bases). The sequencing sample was made of PBMCs. The CDR3 region has the DNA TGTGCCAGTAGTGCCCCCCAGGGGCATGGGAACACTGAAGCTTTCTTT. Translated, it gives CASSAPQGHGNTEAFF.